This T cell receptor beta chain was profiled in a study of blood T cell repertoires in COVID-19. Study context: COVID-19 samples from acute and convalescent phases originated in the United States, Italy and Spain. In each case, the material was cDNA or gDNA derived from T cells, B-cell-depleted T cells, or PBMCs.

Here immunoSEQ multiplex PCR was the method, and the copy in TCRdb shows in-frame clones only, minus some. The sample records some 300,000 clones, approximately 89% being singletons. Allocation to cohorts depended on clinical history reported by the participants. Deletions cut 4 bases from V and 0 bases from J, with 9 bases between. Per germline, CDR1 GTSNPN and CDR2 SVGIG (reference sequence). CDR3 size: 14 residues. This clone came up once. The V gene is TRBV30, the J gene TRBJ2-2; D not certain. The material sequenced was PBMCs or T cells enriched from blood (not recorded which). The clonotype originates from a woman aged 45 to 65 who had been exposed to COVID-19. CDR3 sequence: CAWKTQTNTGELFF. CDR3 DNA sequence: TGTGCCTGGAAGACACAGACGAACACCGGGGAGCTGTTTTTT.